These T cell receptor beta chains were read from a single sample in a study of blood T cell repertoires in COVID-19. Sequencing used immunoSEQ multiplex PCR; TCRdb keeps in-frame clones, though not all of them. This sample carries under 200,000 clones, 70% to 85% of them seen once, and the ten largest clones take roughly 5%. The source material was PBMCs or T cells enriched from blood (not recorded which). Receptors originate from a woman aged 55 to 70 with acute COVID-19. Both conserved end residues are part of each CDR3.

TRBV5-1	TRBJ2-5	CASSLGGRTQETQYF
TRBV11-2	TRBJ1-1	CASSLGEAGTEAFF
TRBV7-2	TRBJ2-2	CASSSRTGARTGELFF
TRBV28	TRBJ1-2	CASSLLQGAGGYTF
TRBV11-3	TRBJ1-4	CASSVNSNEKLFF
TRBV18	TRBJ2-2	CASSPGGAVTGELFF
TRBV7-2	TRBJ2-7	CASSSGLAVRGQYF
TRBV7-2	TRBJ2-6	CASSLFGGLSGANVLTF
TRBV4-1	TRBJ2-7	CASSSRGMGLGQGVLEQYF
TRBV7-2	TRBJ1-5	CASSLVVYSNQPQHF
TRBV6-2/TRBV6-3	TRBJ2-3	CASSYGTRRITDTQYF
TRBV29-1	TRBJ2-2	CSVGGRASTGELFF
TRBV7-6	TRBJ2-5	CASSRIVSGGWETQYF
TRBV11-3	TRBJ2-1	CASSRTGTSGGNEQFF
TRBV4-3	TRBJ1-4	CASSLQQGDEKLFF
TRBV12-3/TRBV12-4	TRBJ1-1	CASSYRQNTEAFF
TRBV24-1	TRBJ2-7	CATSDGRGGSYEQYF
TRBV7-9	TRBJ1-2	CASSLRTGAQLKQNYGYTF
TRBV2	TRBJ2-2	CASKQDTGELFF
TRBV2	TRBJ2-5	CASSVTRETQYF
TRBV9	TRBJ2-2	CASSVVGSGGPNTGELFF
TRBV20-1	TRBJ2-2	CSASDGHTTGELFF
TRBV7-8	TRBJ2-3	CASSAREWPDTQYF
TRBV14	TRBJ1-1	CASSTQGAEEAFF
TRBV30	TRBJ1-3	CAWSVSGNTIYF
TRBV4-1	TRBJ1-3	CASSQGRDPLNTIYF
TRBV6-5	TRBJ2-3	CASRGGGASTDTQYF
TRBV4-2	TRBJ1-5	CASSQKLQGSPQHF
TRBV19	TRBJ2-2	CASKGKRGGSSGELFF
TRBV24-1	TRBJ2-3	CATSAGQWTLDTQYF
TRBV9	TRBJ2-7	CASSPSGQEPMQYF
TRBV4-3	TRBJ1-1	CASSQTLENTEAFF
TRBV7-2	TRBJ1-2	CASSFNRGNYGYTF
TRBV9	TRBJ1-3	CASRGAGISGNTIYF
TRBV6-1	TRBJ1-3	CASSDSTWSHSGNTIYF
TRBV7-2	TRBJ2-1	CASSTQGLAGPKQFF
TRBV5-1	TRBJ2-7	CASNRVPQSEQYF
TRBV28	TRBJ1-2	CASSFSVGGYTF
TRBV6-5	TRBJ1-2	CASRIQGDSYGYTF
TRBV5-6	TRBJ2-3	CASSLYRSAGGDTQYF
TRBV19	TRBJ1-2	CASSTQGTFYGYTF
TRBV11-2	TRBJ1-6	CASSLGGGEAVNSPLHF
TRBV5-1	TRBJ2-3	CASSSGGMDTQYF
TRBV28	TRBJ1-1	CASSNPTGNTEAFF
TRBV6-1	TRBJ1-1	CASSEVGQGAFF